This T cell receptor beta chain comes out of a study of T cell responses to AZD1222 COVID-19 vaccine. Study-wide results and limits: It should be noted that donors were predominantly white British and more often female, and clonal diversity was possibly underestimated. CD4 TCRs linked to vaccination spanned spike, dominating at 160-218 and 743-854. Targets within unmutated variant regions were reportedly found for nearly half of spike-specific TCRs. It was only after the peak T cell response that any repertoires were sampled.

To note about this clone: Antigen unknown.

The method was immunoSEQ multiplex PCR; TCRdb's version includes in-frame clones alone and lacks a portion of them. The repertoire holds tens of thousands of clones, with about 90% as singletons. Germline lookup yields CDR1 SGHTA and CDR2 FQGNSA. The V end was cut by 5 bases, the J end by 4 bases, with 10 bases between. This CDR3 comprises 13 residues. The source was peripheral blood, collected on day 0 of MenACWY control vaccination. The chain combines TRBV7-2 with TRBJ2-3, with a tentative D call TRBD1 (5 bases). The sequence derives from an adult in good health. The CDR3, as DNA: TGTGCCAGCAGCATGCAGGGATCAGATACGCAGTATTTT. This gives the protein CASSMQGSDTQYF.